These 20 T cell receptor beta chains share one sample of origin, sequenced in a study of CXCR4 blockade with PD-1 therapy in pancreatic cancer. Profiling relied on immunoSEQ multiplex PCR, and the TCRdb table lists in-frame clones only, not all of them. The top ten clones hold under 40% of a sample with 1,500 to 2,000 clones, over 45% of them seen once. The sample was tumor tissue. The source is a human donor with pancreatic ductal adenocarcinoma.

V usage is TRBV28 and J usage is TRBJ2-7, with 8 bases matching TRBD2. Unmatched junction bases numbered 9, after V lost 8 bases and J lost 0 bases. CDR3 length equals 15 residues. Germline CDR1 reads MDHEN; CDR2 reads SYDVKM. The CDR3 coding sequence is TGTGCCAGCGCGAACGGCGGGGGGAGCTCCTACGAGCAGTACTTC. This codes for CASANGGGSSYEQYF.

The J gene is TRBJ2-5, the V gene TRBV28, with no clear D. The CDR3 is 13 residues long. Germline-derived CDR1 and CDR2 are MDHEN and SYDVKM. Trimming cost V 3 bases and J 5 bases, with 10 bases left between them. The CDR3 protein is CASSLGGPETQYF. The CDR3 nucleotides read TGTGCCAGCAGTTTGGGCGGCCCGGAGACCCAGTACTTC.

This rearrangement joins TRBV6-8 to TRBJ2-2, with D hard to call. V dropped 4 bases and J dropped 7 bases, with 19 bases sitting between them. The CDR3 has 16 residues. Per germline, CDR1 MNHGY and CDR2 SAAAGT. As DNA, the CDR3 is TGTGCCAGCAGTTGGTCACCCCCCTCTCAAAGCGGGGAGCTGTTTTTT. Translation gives CASSWSPPSQSGELFF.

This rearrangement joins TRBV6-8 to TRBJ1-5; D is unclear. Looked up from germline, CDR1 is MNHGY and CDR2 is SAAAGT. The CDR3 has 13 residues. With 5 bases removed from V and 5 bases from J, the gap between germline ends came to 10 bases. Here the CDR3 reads CASSLLRDQPQHF. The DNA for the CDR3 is TGTGCCAGCAGTCTTCTAAGGGATCAGCCCCAGCATTTT.

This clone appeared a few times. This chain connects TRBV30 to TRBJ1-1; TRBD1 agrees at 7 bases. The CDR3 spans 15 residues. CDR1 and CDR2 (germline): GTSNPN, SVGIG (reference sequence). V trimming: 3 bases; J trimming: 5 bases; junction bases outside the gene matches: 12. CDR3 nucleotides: TGTGCCTGGAGGGGCCCACGACAGGGAGGGACTGAAGCTTTCTTT. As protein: CAWRGPRQGGTEAFF.

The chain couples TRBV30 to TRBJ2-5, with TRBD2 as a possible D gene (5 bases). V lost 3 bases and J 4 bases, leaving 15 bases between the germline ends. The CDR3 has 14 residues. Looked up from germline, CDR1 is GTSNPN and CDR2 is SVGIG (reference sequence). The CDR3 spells CAWRPPAGRETQYF. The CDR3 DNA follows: TGTGCCTGGAGACCCCCGGCGGGCCGAGAGACCCAGTACTTC.

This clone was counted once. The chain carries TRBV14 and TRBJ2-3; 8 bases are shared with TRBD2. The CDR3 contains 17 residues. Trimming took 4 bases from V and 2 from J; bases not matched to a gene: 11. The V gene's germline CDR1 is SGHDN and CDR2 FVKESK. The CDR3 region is CASSRLWGGGITDTQYF. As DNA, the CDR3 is TGTGCCAGCAGCCGCCTCTGGGGCGGGGGGATCACAGATACGCAGTATTTT.

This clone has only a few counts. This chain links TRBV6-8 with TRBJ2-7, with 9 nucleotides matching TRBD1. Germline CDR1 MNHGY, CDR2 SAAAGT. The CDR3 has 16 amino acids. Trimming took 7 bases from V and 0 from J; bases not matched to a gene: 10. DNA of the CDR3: TGTGCCAGCAACCAAGGTCTGGGACAGGGCTCCTACGAGCAGTACTTC. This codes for CASNQGLGQGSYEQYF.

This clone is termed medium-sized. The CDR3 loop reads CASSTPGQEVVEAFF. The CDR3 nucleotides read TGTGCCAGCAGCACCCCGGGACAGGAGGTCGTAGAAGCTTTCTTT. The rearrangement links TRBV11-3 to TRBJ1-1; 8 bases match TRBD1. This CDR3 spans 15 amino acids. The V and J ends lost 5 bases and 8 bases, in that order; junction bases with no gene match: 13. Germline CDR1 SGHNT, CDR2 YENEEA.

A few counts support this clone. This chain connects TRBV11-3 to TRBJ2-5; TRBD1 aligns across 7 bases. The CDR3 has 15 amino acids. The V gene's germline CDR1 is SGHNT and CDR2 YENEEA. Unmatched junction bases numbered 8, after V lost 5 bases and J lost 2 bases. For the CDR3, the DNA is TGTGCCAGCAGCCCCGGGACAGAAGTACAAGAGACCCAGTACTTC. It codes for CASSPGTEVQETQYF.

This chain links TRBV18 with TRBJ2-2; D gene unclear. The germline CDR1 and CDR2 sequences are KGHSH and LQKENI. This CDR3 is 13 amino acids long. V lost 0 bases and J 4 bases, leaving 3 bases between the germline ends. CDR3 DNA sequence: TGTGCCAGCTCACCACCATCCACCGGGGAGCTGTTTTTT. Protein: CASSPPSTGELFF.

The CDR3 DNA reads TGTGCCAGCAGTGAGGCAGGGGGACGGAACGAGCAGTACTTC. This encodes CASSEAGGRNEQYF. This chain uses TRBV25-1 with TRBJ2-7; 7 bases are shared with TRBD1. J gave up 5 bases and V 3 bases, and 7 bases lay outside the gene matches. This CDR3 contains 14 residues. Looked up from germline, CDR1 is MGHDK and CDR2 is SYGVNS.

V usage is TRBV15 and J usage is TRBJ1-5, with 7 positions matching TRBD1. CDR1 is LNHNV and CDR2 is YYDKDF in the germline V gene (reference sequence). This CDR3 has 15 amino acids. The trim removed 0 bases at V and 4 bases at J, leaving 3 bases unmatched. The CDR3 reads CATSRDTGENQPQHF. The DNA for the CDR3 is TGTGCCACCAGCAGAGATACAGGGGAAAATCAGCCCCAGCATTTT.

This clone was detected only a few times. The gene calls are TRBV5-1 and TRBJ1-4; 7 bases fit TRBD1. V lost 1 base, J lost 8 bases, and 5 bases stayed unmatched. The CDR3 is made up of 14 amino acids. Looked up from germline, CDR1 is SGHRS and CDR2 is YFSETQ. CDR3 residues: CASSLNRGGEKLFF. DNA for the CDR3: TGCGCCAGCAGCTTGAACAGGGGTGGCGAAAAACTGTTTTTT.

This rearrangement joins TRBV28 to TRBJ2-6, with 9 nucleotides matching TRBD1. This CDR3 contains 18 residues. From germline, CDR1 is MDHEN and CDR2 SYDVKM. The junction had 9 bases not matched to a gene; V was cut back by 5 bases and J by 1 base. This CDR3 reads CASSLIQGARSGANVLTF. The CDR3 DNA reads TGTGCCAGCAGTCTCATACAGGGGGCGAGGTCTGGGGCCAACGTCCTGACTTTC.

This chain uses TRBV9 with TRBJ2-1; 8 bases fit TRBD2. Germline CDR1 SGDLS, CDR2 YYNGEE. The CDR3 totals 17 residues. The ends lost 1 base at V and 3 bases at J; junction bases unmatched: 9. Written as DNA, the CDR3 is TGTGCCAGCAGCGTAACCCTCGTAAGCGGGGGCTACAATGAGCAGTTCTTC. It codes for CASSVTLVSGGYNEQFF.

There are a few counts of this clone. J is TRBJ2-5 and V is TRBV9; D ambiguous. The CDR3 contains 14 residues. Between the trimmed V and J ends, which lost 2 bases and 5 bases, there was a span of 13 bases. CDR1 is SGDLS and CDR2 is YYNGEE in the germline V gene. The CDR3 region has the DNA TGTGCCAGCAGCGTTAGTCCTCTAGGGGAGACCCAGTACTTC. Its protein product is CASSVSPLGETQYF.

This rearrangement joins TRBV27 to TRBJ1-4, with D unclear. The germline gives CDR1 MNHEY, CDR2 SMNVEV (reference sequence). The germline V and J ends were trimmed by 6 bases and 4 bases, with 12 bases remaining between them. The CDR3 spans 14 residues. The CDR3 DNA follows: TGTGCCAGCAGCCAGGCGGACCGTAATGAAAAACTGTTTTTT. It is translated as CASSQADRNEKLFF. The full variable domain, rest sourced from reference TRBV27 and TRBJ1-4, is EAQVTQNPRYLITVTGKKLTVTCSQNMNHEYMSWYRQDPGLGLRQIYYSMNVEVTDKGDVPEGYKVSRKEKRNFPLILESPSPNQTSLYFCASSQADRNEKLFFGSGTQLSVL.

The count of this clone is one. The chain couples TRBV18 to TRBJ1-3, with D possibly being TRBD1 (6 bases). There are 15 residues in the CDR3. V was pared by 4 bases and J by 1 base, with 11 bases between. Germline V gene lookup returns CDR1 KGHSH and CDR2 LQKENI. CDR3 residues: CASSLAGASGNTIYF. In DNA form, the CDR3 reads TGTGCCAGCTCACTAGCGGGGGCTTCTGGAAACACCATATATTTT.

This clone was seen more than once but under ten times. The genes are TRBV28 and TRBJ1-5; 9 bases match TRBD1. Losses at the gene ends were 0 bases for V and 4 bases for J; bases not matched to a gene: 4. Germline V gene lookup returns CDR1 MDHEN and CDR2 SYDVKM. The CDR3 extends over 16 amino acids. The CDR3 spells CASSLWGQGSNQPQHF. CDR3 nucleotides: TGTGCCAGCAGTTTATGGGGACAGGGCTCAAATCAGCCCCAGCATTTT.